Following are 12 T cell receptor beta chains from one sample sequenced in a study of cytomegalovirus exposure and HLA in healthy donors. The PCR contained 60 Vbeta and 13 Jbeta primers. Sequenced by immunoSEQ multiplex PCR; TCRdb stores in-frame clones only, minus some. The sample shows about 150,000 clones, 50% to 75% of them seen only once. Sequences were obtained from PBMCs. These receptor sequences come from a woman aged 30 to 39 in good health and CMV-seropositive.

This chain connects TRBV2 to TRBJ1-3; D gene uncertain. The V and J ends lost 2 bases and 4 bases respectively, with 15 bases between them. This CDR3 spans 16 amino acids. Germline assignment: CDR1 SNHLY and CDR2 FYNNEI. The CDR3 DNA reads TGTGCCAGCAGTGAAACCTCACGGGGATCCGGAAACACCATATATTTT. It is translated as CASSETSRGSGNTIYF.

This clone turned up a few times. This rearrangement joins TRBV2 to TRBJ1-2; D call uncertain. The CDR3 runs 13 residues. Germline V gene sequence: CDR1 SNHLY, CDR2 FYNNEI. V gave up 3 bases and J gave up 2 bases, with 7 bases separating them. CDR3 nucleotide sequence: TGTGCCAGCAGTGACGACATCAACTATGGCTACACCTTC. Amino acid sequence: CASSDDINYGYTF.

A single count supports this clone. The chain links TRBV7-3 to TRBJ1-1, with a possible D match to TRBD1 (5 bases). This CDR3 is 13 amino acids long. The germline gives CDR1 SGHTA, CDR2 FQGTGA. V lost 4 bases, J lost 1 base, and 7 bases lay in between. In DNA form, the CDR3 reads TGTGCCAGCAGCTCCGACAGGAACACTGAAGCTTTCTTT. The encoded protein is CASSSDRNTEAFF.

This sequence joins TRBV7-7 and TRBJ2-5; TRBD2 matches at 8 bases. Germline CDR1 is SSHAT and CDR2 is FNYEAQ (reference sequence). The ends lost 2 bases at V and 4 bases at J; junction bases unmatched: 9. The CDR3 has 16 amino acids. CDR3 sequence (DNA): TGTGCCAGCAGCTTAACCCGGGGTAGCGGGATAGAGACCCAGTACTTC. Its protein is CASSLTRGSGIETQYF.

This clone has just a few counts. The chain has TRBV2 and TRBJ1-3; possible D gene TRBD1, 6 bases. The CDR3 sequence is 16 residues long. The V end was cut by 6 bases, the J end by 2 bases, with 17 bases between. Germline V gene data show CDR1 as SNHLY and CDR2 as FYNNEI. The CDR3 is CASSTSQGIAGNTIYF. The CDR3, as DNA: TGTGCCAGCAGCACTTCACAGGGAATTGCTGGAAACACCATATATTTT.

This clone occurred a few times. The chain employs TRBV19 and TRBJ2-3; 9 bases agree with TRBD1. Germline lookup yields CDR1 LNHDA and CDR2 SQIVND (reference sequence). The CDR3 totals 14 residues. V gave up 7 bases and J gave up 5 bases; unmatched junction bases: 7. CDR3: CASTPQGAGDTQYF. The CDR3 region has the DNA TGTGCCAGTACACCACAGGGGGCAGGAGATACGCAGTATTTT.

This clone has a handful of counts. This chain connects TRBV7-3 to TRBJ2-1, with 7 bases matching TRBD2. This CDR3 has 14 residues. Germline CDR1 SGHTA, CDR2 FQGTGA. V shed 1 base, J shed 6 bases, and the junction held 3 bases outside the gene matches. DNA of the CDR3: TGTGCCAGCAGCTTAAGCGCTAGCGGCAATGAGCAGTTCTTC. It translates to CASSLSASGNEQFF.

V and J are TRBV18 and TRBJ2-7, with 9 nucleotides matching TRBD1. J was trimmed by 2 bases and V by 8 bases; bases with no gene match: 7. The germline V gene encodes CDR1 KGHSH and CDR2 LQKENI. CDR3 length: 14 amino acids. DNA for the CDR3: TGTGCCAGCAGAGGGACAGGGATCCCCTACGAGCAGTACTTC. Translation: CASRGTGIPYEQYF.

This rearrangement joins TRBV28 to TRBJ1-5; the D gene is possibly TRBD1 (6 bases). The V end lost 6 bases, the J end lost 7 bases, and 19 bases lay between the germline ends. Per germline, CDR1 MDHEN and CDR2 SYDVKM. The CDR3 sequence is 15 residues long. The CDR3 here is CASRTYRVPGQPQHF. As DNA, the CDR3 is TGTGCCAGCAGAACATACAGGGTTCCAGGACAGCCCCAGCATTTT.

The chain links TRBV19 to TRBJ2-3; 11 nucleotides match TRBD1. Trimming removed 11 bases from V and 4 bases from J; junction bases left unmatched: 11. Germline CDR1 is LNHDA and CDR2 is SQIVND (reference sequence). This CDR3 is built from 15 residues. CDR3 protein: CASGSGTGGSDTQYF. CDR3 bases: TGTGCCTCCGGAAGTGGGACAGGGGGGTCAGATACGCAGTATTTT.

The chain combines TRBV5-5 with TRBJ2-2, with no clear D. The CDR3 is 15 residues long. V lost 1 base to trimming and J lost 2 bases, with 9 bases between them. CDR1 is SGHKS, CDR2 YYEKEE, per germline (reference sequence). The CDR3 DNA follows: TGTGCCAGCAGCTTGAACGGGTTTAACACCGGGGAGCTGTTTTTT. Its translation: CASSLNGFNTGELFF.

This clone was found a few times. The chain links TRBV7-8 to TRBJ1-5; D is unclear. The CDR3 is 14 residues long. Deletions cut 1 base from V and 0 bases from J, with 4 bases between. In germline, CDR1 is SGHVS, CDR2 FQNEAQ. The CDR3 DNA follows: TGTGCCAGCAGCTTAGGTAATAGCAATCAGCCCCAGCATTTT. This gives the protein CASSLGNSNQPQHF.